This passage covers 25 T cell receptor beta chains from one sample sequenced in a study of T cell responses to AZD1222 COVID-19 vaccine. Assay used: immunoSEQ multiplex PCR; TCRdb lists only in-frame clones, some missing. The sample holds approximately 97,000 clones, 86% seen once. Sequencing used peripheral blood, obtained on day 0 of AZD1222 vaccination. The receptors here all came from an adult in good health.

The chain has TRBV19 and TRBJ1-5, with TRBD1 as a possible D gene (5 bases). Trimming pared 5 bases from V and 1 base from J, leaving 21 bases between. The CDR3 length is 18 residues. Germline V gene sequence: CDR1 LNHDA, CDR2 SQIVND (reference sequence). The CDR3 DNA reads as TGTGCCAGTAGTCCCCTGGAGAGGGACCGATCAAGCAATCAGCCCCAGCATTTT. Its translation is CASSPLERDRSSNQPQHF.

The rearrangement joins TRBV7-2 to TRBJ2-6; no clear D. This CDR3 comprises 15 residues. Germline V gives CDR1 SGHTA, CDR2 FQGNSA. Trimming removed 1 base from V and 4 bases from J, with 8 bases in between. Written as DNA, the CDR3 is TGTGCCAGCAGCTTAGAGAACGCCGGGGCCAACGTCCTGACTTTC. This sequence encodes CASSLENAGANVLTF. The whole variable domain, remainder taken from reference TRBV7-2 and TRBJ2-6, is GAGVSQSPSNKVTEKGKDVELRCDPISGHTALYWYRQSLGQGLEFLIYFQGNSAPDKSGLPSDRFSAERTGGSVSTLTIQRTQQEDSAVYLCASSLENAGANVLTFGAGSRLTVL.

V usage is TRBV6-5 and J usage is TRBJ1-1, with D possibly being TRBD1 (6 bases). The CDR3 runs 15 residues. Trimming shortened V by 4 bases and J by 2 bases, and 14 bases separated the two germline ends. Per germline, CDR1 MNHEY and CDR2 SVGAGI. CDR3: CASSSPGHINTEAFF. The CDR3 coding sequence is TGTGCCAGCAGTTCTCCGGGACACATTAACACTGAAGCTTTCTTT.

The chain recombines TRBV10-3 with TRBJ2-1; tentatively, D is TRBD1 (5 bases). Trimming left V 5 bases short and J 2 bases short, with 13 bases between. The length of the CDR3 is 15 residues. Germline V gives CDR1 ENHRY, CDR2 SYGVKD. The chain's CDR3 is CAISQPDKAYNEQFF. The CDR3 nucleotides are TGTGCCATCAGTCAACCGGACAAAGCCTACAATGAGCAGTTCTTC.

This chain joins TRBV4-1 and TRBJ1-1; D perhaps matches TRBD1 (5 bases). Per the germline V gene, CDR1 is MGHRA and CDR2 is YSYEKL. V lost 1 base to trimming and J lost 0 bases, with 9 bases between them. CDR3 size: 15 residues. The CDR3 DNA follows: TGCGCCAGCAGCCAAGTGGGCAGGGTGAACACTGAAGCTTTCTTT. It is translated as CASSQVGRVNTEAFF.

The V and J genes are TRBV27 and TRBJ1-1, with 7 positions matching TRBD1. Unmatched junction bases numbered 2, after V lost 3 bases and J lost 4 bases. CDR3 length: 13 residues. CDR1 and CDR2 from the germline V gene are MNHEY and SMNVEV (reference sequence). The CDR3 coding sequence is TGTGCCAGCAGTTTCGCAGGGGGCACTGAAGCTTTCTTT. Amino acid sequence: CASSFAGGTEAFF.

The J gene is TRBJ1-1, the V gene TRBV6-8; D is uncertain. V was shortened by 4 bases and J by 3 bases, with 12 bases between the two germline ends. Germline CDR1 is MNHGY and CDR2 is SAAAGT. The CDR3 sequence is 14 residues long. The CDR3 nucleotides are TGTGCCAGCAGTTCCCCGATACATTACACTGAAGCTTTCTTT. The encoded protein is CASSSPIHYTEAFF.

The CDR3 is CASSKGQGGRGYTF. CDR3 in DNA: TGTGCCAGCAGCAAAGGGCAGGGCGGACGTGGCTACACCTTC. The V gene is TRBV21-1, the J gene TRBJ1-2; TRBD1, as called in the table, went unchecked against the DNA. TRBV21-1 is recorded as a pseudogene. This CDR3 has 14 amino acids.

J is TRBJ2-2 and V is TRBV9, with D perhaps TRBD2 (5 bases). This CDR3 has 13 residues. The V gene's germline CDR1 is SGDLS and CDR2 YYNGEE. Trimming cost V 2 bases and J 4 bases, with 6 bases left between them. The chain's CDR3 is CASSVRGTGELFF. CDR3 nucleotides: TGTGCCAGCAGCGTCCGGGGCACCGGGGAGCTGTTTTTT.

The V and J genes are TRBV6-4 and TRBJ2-7, with D perhaps matching TRBD1 or TRBD2 (7 bases each). V was pared by 5 bases and J by 7 bases, with 15 bases between. CDR3 length equals 13 residues. CDR1 and CDR2 (germline): MRHNA, SNTAGT. The CDR3 sequence is CASSFDREGEQYF. The CDR3 nucleotides read TGTGCCAGCAGTTTCGACAGGGAGGGAGAGCAGTACTTC.

The chain employs TRBV19 and TRBJ2-3; D is possibly TRBD2 (5 bases). V was clipped by 8 bases and J by 0 bases, with 12 bases between them. The CDR3 consists of 14 residues. CDR1 and CDR2 from the germline V gene are LNHDA and SQIVND (reference sequence). The CDR3 spells CASGTGISTDTQYF. For the CDR3, the DNA is TGTGCCAGTGGTACCGGGATTAGCACAGATACGCAGTATTTT.

The chain recombines TRBV15 with TRBJ1-4; D gene uncertain. V was shortened by 3 bases and J by 0 bases, with 11 bases between the two germline ends. The CDR3 extends over 16 amino acids. The germline CDR1 and CDR2 sequences are LNHNV and YYDKDF (reference sequence). The CDR3 loop reads CATSRGPGATNEKLFF. CDR3 coding DNA: TGTGCCACCAGCAGGGGCCCAGGTGCAACTAATGAAAAACTGTTTTTT.

V is TRBV9 and J is TRBJ2-1; TRBD2 matches 10 bases. The CDR3 covers 15 residues. CDR1 SGDLS and CDR2 YYNGEE come from the germline V gene. The J segment lost 8 bases and the V segment lost 1 base, leaving 6 bases of the junction unmatched. CDR3 nucleotides: TGTGCCAGCAGCGTATCTAGCGGGAGTTTCTATGAGCAGTTCTTC. This gives the protein CASSVSSGSFYEQFF.

This clone turned up a few times. A much bigger clone sits one base away, suggesting this may be a read error. The sample carries other DNA sequences with the same CDR3. V gene TRBV4-3 combines with J gene TRBJ2-2; weak D call: TRBD2 (5 bases). V was pared by 1 base and J by 4 bases, with 7 bases between. This CDR3 has 14 amino acids. CDR1 and CDR2 (germline): LGHNA, YSLEER. This CDR3 is CASSQGAGTGELFF. The DNA for the CDR3 is TGCGCCAGCAGCCAAGGGGCGGGCACCGGGGAGCTGTTTTTT.

The chain is built from TRBV7-3 and TRBJ2-1; TRBD2 aligns across 12 bases. Germline CDR1 reads SGHTA; CDR2 reads FQGTGA. The length of the CDR3 is 17 residues. Trimming removed 4 bases from V and 8 bases from J; junction bases left unmatched: 12. CDR3 loop: CASSSTRTSGMGDEQFF. The CDR3 DNA reads TGTGCCAGCAGCTCCACTAGGACTAGCGGGATGGGGGATGAGCAGTTCTTC.

The chain couples TRBV5-8 to TRBJ1-2, with D maybe TRBD1 (5 bases). The germline CDR1 and CDR2 sequences are SGHTS and YDEGEE. Trimming removed 4 bases from V and 0 bases from J, with 13 bases in between. The CDR3 length is 15 residues. CDR3 DNA: TGTGCCAGCAGCCTTCACCGACAGACTAACTATGGCTACACCTTC. The encoded protein is CASSLHRQTNYGYTF.

The chain uses TRBV11-2 and TRBJ2-5; TRBD1 matches 7 bases. This CDR3 has 13 residues. Per germline, CDR1 SGHAT and CDR2 FQNNGV. V trimming: 4 bases; J trimming: 14 bases; junction bases outside the gene matches: 13. The CDR3 sequence is CASSSQGETGFYF. The CDR3, as DNA: TGTGCCAGCAGCTCACAAGGGGAGACAGGGTTTTACTTC.

The chain links TRBV2 to TRBJ1-6; 7 nucleotides match TRBD1. Trimming took 6 bases from V and 0 from J; bases not matched to a gene: 17. The CDR3 totals 20 residues. Looked up from germline, CDR1 is SNHLY and CDR2 is FYNNEI. The CDR3 DNA reads as TGTGCCAGCAGATCCACTAGACAGGGAATGTTAGGCTCCTATAATTCACCCCTCCACTTT. The encoded protein is CASRSTRQGMLGSYNSPLHF.

The V gene is TRBV6-4, the J gene TRBJ2-1; D perhaps matches TRBD2 (5 bases). Trimming removed 4 bases from V and 2 bases from J, with 12 bases in between. Germline CDR1 MRHNA, CDR2 SNTAGT. There are 15 residues in the CDR3. The DNA for the CDR3 is TGTGCCAGCAGTGTCGAACTAGGAACCTACAATGAGCAGTTCTTC. This sequence encodes CASSVELGTYNEQFF.

This clone was seen just once. The J gene is TRBJ2-1, the V gene TRBV5-1; possible D gene TRBD2, 5 bases. There are 13 residues in the CDR3. Germline assignment: CDR1 SGHRS and CDR2 YFSETQ. V shed 4 bases and J shed 5 bases, with 10 bases lying between them. For the CDR3, the DNA is TGCGCCAGCAGCGTACTAGAAGACAATGAGCAGTTCTTC. Protein product: CASSVLEDNEQFF.

This chain links TRBV5-1 with TRBJ2-7; 9 bases line up with TRBD1. CDR3 size: 14 residues. V lost 2 bases and J lost 5; bases outside the gene matches: 5. The germline V gene has CDR1 SGHRS and CDR2 YFSETQ. The CDR3: CASSLGTGSHEQYF. DNA for the CDR3: TGCGCCAGCAGCTTAGGGACAGGGTCCCACGAGCAGTACTTC.

This clone was recorded only once. The V call is TRBV4-3, the J call TRBJ2-2; no reliable D call. Trimming stripped 0 bases from V and 5 bases from J, with 13 bases between. CDR1 is LGHNA, CDR2 YSLEER, per germline. The CDR3 consists of 16 residues. The CDR3 is CASSQESRVRTGELFF. The CDR3 coding sequence is TGCGCCAGCAGCCAAGAGTCCCGGGTGAGGACCGGGGAGCTGTTTTTT.

This chain joins TRBV5-8 and TRBJ1-4, with D possibly being TRBD1 (6 bases). The CDR3 runs 19 residues. Germline assignment: CDR1 SGHTS and CDR2 YDEGEE. V gave up 1 base and J gave up 0 bases, with 19 bases separating them. This CDR3 is CASSLKGGRGLATNEKLFF. The CDR3 DNA reads as TGTGCCAGCAGCTTGAAGGGTGGCAGGGGATTAGCAACTAATGAAAAACTGTTTTTT.

This clone was seen a handful of times. The chain recombines TRBV6-5 with TRBJ2-7; D may be TRBD2 (5 bases). V lost 2 bases to trimming and J lost 0 bases, with 11 bases between them. The CDR3 has 15 amino acids. Germline values: CDR1 MNHEY, CDR2 SVGAGI. As DNA, the CDR3 is TGTGCCAGCAGTTACGACGAGGGAAGCTCCTACGAGCAGTACTTC. Encoded protein: CASSYDEGSSYEQYF.

The chain couples TRBV28 to TRBJ1-5; possibly TRBD1 for D (5 bases). V shed 3 bases and J shed 2 bases, with 14 bases lying between them. The CDR3 contains 16 residues. Germline lookup yields CDR1 MDHEN and CDR2 SYDVKM. Written as DNA, the CDR3 is TGTGCCAGCAGTTTCGCACCCTTAGGGGGCAATCAGCCCCAGCATTTT. Translation: CASSFAPLGGNQPQHF.